This T cell receptor beta chain was obtained from a study of CD4+ T cells in melanoma. The study, taken as a whole, reports: A reported correlation linked neoantigen-specific CD4+ T cells to CD8+, macrophage and B cell function. In melanoma, neoantigen-specific CD4+ T cells reportedly differed in differentiation state.

The repertoire was sequenced with immunoSEQ multiplex PCR; TCRdb's copy has only in-frame clones and lacks some. The data show fewer than 20,000 clones, more than 70% seen once. Turning to this clone: Its target is not known.

This TCR came from a human donor with melanoma. Sequenced sample: cells from a culture (not recorded whether cultured in vitro).

The CDR3 loop is CASSPPGSRVNTEAFF. The CDR3 nucleotides read TGTGCCAGCTCACCCCCCGGGAGCAGGGTGAACACTGAAGCTTTCTTT. The V and J genes are TRBV18 and TRBJ1-1; tentatively, D is TRBD1 (5 bases). The CDR3 covers 16 residues. Trimming took 3 bases from V and 0 from J, leaving 14 bases between them. From germline, CDR1 is KGHSH and CDR2 LQKENI.